This TCR beta chain was sequenced for a study of blood T cells in healthy people across ages. Study-wide background: About one barcoded beta molecule was captured per two T cells (by template switching).

Through a sample-barcoded 5' primer and a J-beta primer mix, a second PCR was run for roughly 6 to 11 cycles. One entry per CDR3 protein, called by TCRdb with MiXCR from the 5' RACE reads. The sample holds roughly 1,500,000 distinct CDR3 sequences, roughly 45% seen once. The sequence was collected from a woman younger than 30 in good health. Sequencing was done on a sample of blood.

As DNA, the CDR3 is TGTGCCAGCAGTCCCAGACAGAGCTCCTATAATTCACCCCTCCACTTT. This sequence encodes CASSPRQSSYNSPLHF. The chain joins TRBV7-2 to TRBJ1-6, with D perhaps TRBD1 (5 bases). This CDR3 comprises 16 residues. Trimming took off 6 bases at V and 0 bases at J, with 12 bases between the two ends. Germline-derived CDR1 and CDR2 are SGHTA and FQGNSA.